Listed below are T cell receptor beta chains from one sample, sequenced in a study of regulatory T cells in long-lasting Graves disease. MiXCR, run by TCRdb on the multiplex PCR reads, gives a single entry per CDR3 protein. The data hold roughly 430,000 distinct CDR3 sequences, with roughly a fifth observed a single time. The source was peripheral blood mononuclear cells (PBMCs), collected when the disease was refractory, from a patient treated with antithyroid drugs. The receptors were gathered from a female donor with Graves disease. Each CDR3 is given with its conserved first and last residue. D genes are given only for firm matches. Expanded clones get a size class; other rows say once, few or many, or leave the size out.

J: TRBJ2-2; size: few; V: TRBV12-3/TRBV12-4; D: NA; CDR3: CASSLRFTTGELFF; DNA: TGTGCCAGCAGTTTAAGGTTCACCACCGGGGAGCTGTTTTTT
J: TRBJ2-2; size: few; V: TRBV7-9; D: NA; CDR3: CASTSDYFTGELFF; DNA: TGTGCCAGCACCAGTGACTACTTCACCGGGGAGCTGTTTTTT
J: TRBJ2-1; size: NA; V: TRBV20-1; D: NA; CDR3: CSARDPALEANEQFF; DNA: TGCAGTGCTAGAGATCCAGCACTAGAGGCCAATGAGCAGTTCTTC
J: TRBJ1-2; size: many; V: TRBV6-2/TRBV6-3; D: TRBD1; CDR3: CASSIGGQAAGYTF; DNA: TGTGCCAGCAGTATTGGAGGACAGGCCGCTGGCTACACCTTC
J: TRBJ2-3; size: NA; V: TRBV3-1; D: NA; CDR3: CASSQGQRFDTQYF; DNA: TGTGCCAGCAGCCAAGGACAGAGATTTGATACGCAGTATTTT
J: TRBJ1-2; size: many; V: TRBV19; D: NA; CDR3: CASSTTPPRLDVGYTF; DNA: TGTGCCAGTAGCACCACCCCGCCAAGGCTGGACGTTGGCTACACCTTC
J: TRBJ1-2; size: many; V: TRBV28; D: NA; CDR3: CASSPMPGLPYGYTF; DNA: TGTGCCAGCAGTCCTATGCCAGGGCTCCCCTATGGCTACACCTTC
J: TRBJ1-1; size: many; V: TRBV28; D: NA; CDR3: CASRGRYTEAFF; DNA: TGTGCCAGCAGAGGGAGGTACACTGAAGCTTTCTTT
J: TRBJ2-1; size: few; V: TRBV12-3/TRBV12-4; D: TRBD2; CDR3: CASISSSGRYNEQFF; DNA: TGTGCCAGCATTAGCTCTAGCGGGCGCTACAATGAGCAGTTCTTC
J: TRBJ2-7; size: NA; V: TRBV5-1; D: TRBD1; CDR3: CAITSGTEDYEQYF; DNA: TGCGCCATCACCTCCGGGACAGAGGACTACGAGCAGTACTTC
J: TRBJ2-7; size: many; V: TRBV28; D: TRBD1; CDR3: CASSWTGEGEQYF; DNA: TGTGCCAGCAGTTGGACAGGGGAAGGCGAGCAGTACTTC
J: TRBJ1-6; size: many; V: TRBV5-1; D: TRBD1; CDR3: CASSLRDRDSPLHF; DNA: TGCGCCAGCAGCTTGCGGGACAGGGACTCACCCCTCCACTTT
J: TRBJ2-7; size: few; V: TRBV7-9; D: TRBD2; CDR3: CASSGGLAGGYEQYF; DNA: TGTGCCAGCAGCGGAGGGCTAGCGGGCGGCTACGAGCAGTACTTC
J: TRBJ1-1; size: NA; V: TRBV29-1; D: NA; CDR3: CSDGTTGSEAFF; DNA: TGCAGCGACGGGACCACTGGGTCTGAAGCTTTCTTT
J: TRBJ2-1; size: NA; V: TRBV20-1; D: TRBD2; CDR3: CSPNPGLAGNEQFF; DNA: TGCAGTCCGAACCCGGGACTAGCGGGAAATGAGCAGTTCTTC
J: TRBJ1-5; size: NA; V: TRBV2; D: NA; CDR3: CASSETWFGQPQHF; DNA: TGTGCCAGCAGTGAAACTTGGTTCGGTCAGCCCCAGCATTTT
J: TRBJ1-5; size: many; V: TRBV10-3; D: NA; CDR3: CAISESERGQPQHF; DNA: TGTGCCATCAGTGAGTCTGAGAGGGGCCAGCCCCAGCATTTT
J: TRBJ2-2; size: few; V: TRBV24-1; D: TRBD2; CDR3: CATRAPGTSGRDTGELFF; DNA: TGTGCCACCAGGGCACCCGGGACTAGCGGGAGGGACACCGGGGAGCTGTTTTTT
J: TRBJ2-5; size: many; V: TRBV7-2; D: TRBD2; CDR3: CASSFGLAGDGETQYF; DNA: TGTGCCAGCAGCTTCGGGCTAGCGGGAGATGGAGAGACCCAGTACTTC
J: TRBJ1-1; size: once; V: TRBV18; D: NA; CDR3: CASSPREGVSNTEAFF; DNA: TGTGCCAGCTCACCAAGGGAGGGTGTATCGAACACTGAAGCTTTCTTT
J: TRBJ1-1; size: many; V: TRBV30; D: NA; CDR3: CAWRGYGTEAFF; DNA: TGTGCCTGGAGAGGGTATGGCACTGAAGCTTTCTTT
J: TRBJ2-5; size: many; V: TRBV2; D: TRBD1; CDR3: CASSVSPGTGGASQYF; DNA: TGTGCCAGCAGTGTGTCCCCCGGGACAGGGGGTGCGTCCCAGTACTTC
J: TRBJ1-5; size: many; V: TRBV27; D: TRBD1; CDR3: CASADRGHRQPQHF; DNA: TGTGCCAGCGCGGACAGGGGGCATCGTCAGCCCCAGCATTTT
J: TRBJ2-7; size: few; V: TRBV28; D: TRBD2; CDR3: CASSLPGPGAGEGEQYF; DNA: TGTGCCAGCAGTTTACCGGGACCAGGAGCGGGAGAAGGCGAGCAGTACTTC
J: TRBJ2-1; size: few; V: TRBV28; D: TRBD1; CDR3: CASRGQGLDEQFF; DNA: TGTGCCAGTCGGGGACAGGGACTCGATGAGCAGTTCTTC
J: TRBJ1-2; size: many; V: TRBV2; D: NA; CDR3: CASSGTDNYGYTF; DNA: TGTGCCAGCAGTGGGACAGATAACTATGGCTACACCTTC
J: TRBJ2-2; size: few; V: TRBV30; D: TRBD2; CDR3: CAWSVGTTGGELFF; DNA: TGTGCCTGGAGTGTTGGGACTACCGGCGGGGAGCTGTTTTTT
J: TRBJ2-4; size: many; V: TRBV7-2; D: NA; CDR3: CASTQQGSGTAIQYF; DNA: TGTGCCAGCACCCAACAGGGTTCGGGTACTGCCATTCAGTACTTC
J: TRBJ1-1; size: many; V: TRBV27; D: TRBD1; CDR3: CASSYRTGLTEAFF; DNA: TGTGCCAGCAGTTACAGGACAGGGTTGACTGAAGCTTTCTTT
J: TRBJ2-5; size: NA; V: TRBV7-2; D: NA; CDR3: CASSLEGASKSRGTQYF; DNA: TGTGCCAGCAGCTTAGAAGGGGCCAGCAAATCAAGAGGAACCCAGTACTTC
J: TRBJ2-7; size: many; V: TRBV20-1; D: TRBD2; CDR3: CSAREGSPSGRYEQYF; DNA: TGCAGTGCTAGAGAAGGATCGCCTAGCGGGAGGTACGAGCAGTACTTC
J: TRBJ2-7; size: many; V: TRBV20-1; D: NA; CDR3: CSASETSSYEQYF; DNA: TGCAGTGCTTCCGAGACTAGCTCCTACGAGCAGTACTTC
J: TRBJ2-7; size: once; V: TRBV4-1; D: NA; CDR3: CASSQGFGQGAYEQYF; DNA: TGCGCCAGCAGCCAAGGTTTTGGGCAGGGAGCCTACGAGCAGTACTTC
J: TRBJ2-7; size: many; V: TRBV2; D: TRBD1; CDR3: CASSGGTGWGEQYF; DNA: TGTGCCAGCAGTGGAGGGACAGGGTGGGGCGAGCAGTACTTC
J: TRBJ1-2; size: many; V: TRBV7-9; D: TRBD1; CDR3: CASSEGQANYGYTF; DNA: TGTGCCAGCAGCGAGGGACAGGCAAACTATGGCTACACCTTC
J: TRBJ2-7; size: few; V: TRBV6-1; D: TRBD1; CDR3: CASSRAGTGGEQYF; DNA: TGTGCCAGCAGTAGGGCGGGGACAGGGGGCGAGCAGTACTTC
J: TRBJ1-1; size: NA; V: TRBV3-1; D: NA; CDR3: CASSQQDRAAFF; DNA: TGTGCCAGCAGCCAACAGGACCGGGCGGCTTTCTTT
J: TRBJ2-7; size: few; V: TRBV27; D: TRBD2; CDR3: CASSYGTSVYEQYF; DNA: TGTGCCAGCAGTTATGGGACTAGCGTGTACGAGCAGTACTTC
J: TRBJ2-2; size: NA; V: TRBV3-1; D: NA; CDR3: CASSQENSAVGELFF; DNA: TGTGCCAGCAGCCAAGAGAATAGCGCGGTCGGGGAGCTGTTTTTT
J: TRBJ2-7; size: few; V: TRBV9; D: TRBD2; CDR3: CASSVEGIAGVGEQYF; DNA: TGTGCCAGCAGCGTAGAGGGAATAGCGGGAGTAGGCGAGCAGTACTTC